This T cell receptor (beta chain) derives from a study of cytomegalovirus exposure and HLA in healthy donors. The study, taken as a whole, reports: Some V segments could not be told apart, so they were left out, TRBV6-2 and TRBV6-3 among them.

The ends were cut back, 5 bases at V and 1 base at J, with 12 bases in the middle. CDR1 and CDR2 (germline): MDHEN, SYDVKM. CDR3 length equals 14 residues. Comments on this clone: What it binds is unknown.

13 Jbeta primers and 60 Vbeta primers were used for the PCR. The data were produced by immunoSEQ multiplex PCR, yet TCRdb's version contains in-frame clones alone and is incomplete. The sample consists of 180,000 or so clones, 75% of them appearing once. The receptor comes from a woman aged 40-49 years in good health and CMV-seropositive. The V gene is TRBV28, the J gene TRBJ2-7, with D possibly being TRBD2 (6 bases). The sample consisted of PBMCs. The CDR3 protein is CASSPPGLSYEQYF. The CDR3, as DNA: TGTGCCAGCAGTCCACCGGGACTTTCCTACGAGCAGTACTTC.